The next 22 T cell receptor beta chains were all read from a single sample in a study of blood T cell repertoires in COVID-19. Method: immunoSEQ multiplex PCR; TCRdb's copy keeps in-frame clones and lacks some. The table has about 120,000 clones, 85% seen once. The sequencing input was peripheral blood. The receptor set was obtained from a man aged 80 or over with acute or convalescent COVID-19.

As regards this clone: Germline is not matched at one junction end, which may reflect a read error. V gene TRBV28 combines with J gene TRBJ1-3; 7 nucleotides agree with TRBD1. CDR3 length: 17 amino acids. The germline gives CDR1 MDHEN, CDR2 SYDVKM. The CDR3 nucleotides read TGTGCCAGCAGCCCCGGGACAGCTTCATCATCGGGAAAGACCATATATTTT. Its protein is CASSPGTASSSGKTIYF.

J is TRBJ2-1 and V is TRBV18; weak D call: TRBD1 (5 bases). This CDR3 comprises 15 residues. CDR1 and CDR2 from the germline V gene are KGHSH and LQKENI. The V end was cut by 6 bases, the J end by 0 bases, with 12 bases between. DNA of the CDR3: TGTGCCAGCTCTCCGAAGGGGTTCTCCTACAATGAGCAGTTCTTC. It translates to CASSPKGFSYNEQFF.

This clone has a single count. The V call is TRBV28, the J call TRBJ2-7; 9 bases align to TRBD2. Germline trimming cut 6 bases from V and 3 bases from J; bases unmatched to any gene: 9. CDR1 and CDR2 from the germline V gene are MDHEN and SYDVKM. This CDR3 region has 15 residues. The chain's CDR3 is CASSPSAGGIYEQYF. CDR3 in DNA: TGTGCCAGCAGCCCCTCGGCGGGGGGGATCTACGAGCAGTACTTC.

The chain combines TRBV5-8 with TRBJ2-7; unclear D gene. The CDR3 covers 13 residues. The germline V and J ends were trimmed by 4 bases and 2 bases, with 10 bases remaining between them. The germline gives CDR1 SGHTS, CDR2 YDEGEE. The DNA of the CDR3 is TGTGCCAGCAGCCCTGTAAGAGCCTACGAGCAGTACTTC. This translates into CASSPVRAYEQYF.

The V gene is TRBV12-3 or TRBV12-4, the J gene TRBJ1-1, with unresolved D. V dropped 6 bases and J dropped 5 bases, with 13 bases sitting between them. The CDR3 runs to 13 residues. The CDR3 loop reads CASSRAAGTEAFF. In DNA, the CDR3 is TGTGCCAGCAGCCGGGCTGCGGGTACTGAAGCTTTCTTT.

This chain joins TRBV14 and TRBJ2-2; maybe TRBD1 (5 bases). Looked up from germline, CDR1 is SGHDN and CDR2 is FVKESK. The CDR3 has 18 amino acids. V gave up 1 base and J gave up 7 bases, with 22 bases separating them. CDR3 protein: CASSQGPLTGTIYGELFF. CDR3 in DNA: TGTGCCAGCAGCCAAGGGCCCCTCACAGGCACGATCTACGGGGAGCTGTTTTTT.

Only a few counts were recorded for this clone. The chain joins TRBV6-5 to TRBJ2-7; TRBD1 is a possible D gene (5 bases). From germline, CDR1 is MNHEY and CDR2 SVGAGI. The V end was cut by 5 bases, the J end by 2 bases, with 7 bases between. This CDR3 is built from 12 residues. In DNA, the CDR3 is TGTGCCAGCAGTCAGGGCACCTACGAGCAGTACTTC. This codes for CASSQGTYEQYF.

The table lists this clone with a few counts. The chain carries TRBV2 and TRBJ1-5; 9 positions agree with TRBD1. The CDR3 extends over 16 amino acids. The germline V gene encodes CDR1 SNHLY and CDR2 FYNNEI. V trimming: 6 bases; J trimming: 7 bases; junction bases outside the gene matches: 13. The CDR3 reads CASSQQLGQGGQPQHF. Written as DNA, the CDR3 is TGTGCCAGCAGCCAACAGCTGGGACAGGGTGGACAGCCCCAGCATTTT.

This clone was detected a few times. The genes are TRBV30 and TRBJ1-4; D not resolved. V was cut by 4 bases and J by 0 bases, with 6 bases left in between. This CDR3 has 13 amino acids. The V gene's germline CDR1 is GTSNPN and CDR2 SVGIG (reference sequence). The CDR3 bases are TGTGCCTGGAACTTTGCAACTAATGAAAAACTGTTTTTT. The encoded protein is CAWNFATNEKLFF.

The chain uses TRBV25-1 and TRBJ2-5; a possible D gene is TRBD1 (6 bases). V lost 10 bases, J lost 5 bases, and 11 bases lay in between. CDR1 MGHDK and CDR2 SYGVNS come from the germline V gene. This CDR3 contains 11 residues. CDR3 sequence: CATTGFETQYF. As DNA, the CDR3 is TGTGCCACAACAGGGTTCGAGACCCAGTACTTC.

The chain recombines TRBV12-3 or TRBV12-4 with TRBJ1-2; D unresolved. The ends were cut back, 6 bases at V and 5 bases at J, with 7 bases in the middle. This CDR3 is 11 amino acids long. The CDR3 DNA sequence: TGTGCCAGCAGACGGGATTATGGCTACACCTTC. Encoded protein: CASRRDYGYTF.

Here the CDR3 DNA reads TGCGCCAGCAGCCAAGAGGGACAGGGTAACTATGGCTACACCTTC. This gives the protein CASSQEGQGNYGYTF. The chain couples TRBV4-3 to TRBJ1-2, with TRBD1 matching 9 bases. Germline V gene data show CDR1 as LGHNA and CDR2 as YSLEER. V dropped 0 bases and J dropped 1; count of bases not matched to a gene: 0. The CDR3 loop spans 15 amino acids.

The genes are TRBV9 and TRBJ2-3, with a possible D match to TRBD1 (6 bases). V gave up 4 bases and J gave up 2 bases, with 17 bases separating them. CDR3 size: 16 residues. Germline lookup yields CDR1 SGDLS and CDR2 YYNGEE. The CDR3 spells CASSSRQDLSTDTQYF. CDR3 DNA sequence: TGTGCCAGCAGCAGCCGACAGGACCTATCCACAGATACGCAGTATTTT.

In DNA form, the CDR3 reads TGTGCCAGCATGTGGACAGCGAACTCCTACGAGCAGTACTTC. As protein: CASMWTANSYEQYF. V is TRBV2 and J is TRBJ2-7; possible D gene TRBD1, 6 bases. Trimming shortened V by 7 bases and J by 0 bases, and 13 bases separated the two germline ends. This CDR3 has 14 amino acids. Per the germline V gene, CDR1 is SNHLY and CDR2 is FYNNEI.

J is TRBJ2-2 and V is TRBV5-5, with 10 bases fitting TRBD1. Per germline, CDR1 SGHKS and CDR2 YYEKEE (reference sequence). Trimming at V came to 1 base and at J to 5 bases, leaving 8 bases not matched to a gene. CDR3 length equals 17 residues. This CDR3 reads CASSLIRTGGRTGELFF. Written as DNA, the CDR3 is TGTGCCAGCAGCTTGATAAGGACAGGGGGTAGGACCGGGGAGCTGTTTTTT.

This clone was counted a single time. The rearrangement joins TRBV6-6 to TRBJ2-7, with D tentatively TRBD2 (6 bases). In germline, CDR1 is MNHNY, CDR2 SVGAGI (reference sequence). The CDR3 sequence is 14 residues long. Trimming removed 5 bases at V and 1 base at J, with 12 bases between. CDR3 nucleotides: TGTGCCAGCAGTCAACCGGGGGTATCCTACGAGCAGTACTTC. Translation gives CASSQPGVSYEQYF.

This sequence joins TRBV5-1 and TRBJ1-2, with TRBD1 as a possible D gene (6 bases). CDR3 size: 15 residues. V dropped 3 bases and J dropped 7 bases, with 19 bases sitting between them. Germline assignment: CDR1 SGHRS and CDR2 YFSETQ. The CDR3 here is CASSSHLTGPGGYTF. The CDR3 nucleotides are TGCGCCAGCAGCTCACACTTAACAGGGCCGGGTGGCTACACCTTC.

The CDR3 region is CAISEFGGEYGYTF. The CDR3 nucleotides read TGTGCCATCAGTGAGTTTGGGGGCGAGTATGGCTACACCTTC. J is TRBJ1-2 and V is TRBV10-3, with a tentative D call TRBD1 (6 bases). V gave up 1 base and J gave up 5 bases, with 11 bases separating them. The CDR3 totals 14 residues. Germline V lookup: CDR1 ENHRY, CDR2 SYGVKD.

The V gene is TRBV11-2, the J gene TRBJ1-6, with 10 bases matching TRBD1. This CDR3 contains 15 residues. Unmatched junction bases numbered 2, after V lost 1 base and J lost 8 bases. Germline V gives CDR1 SGHAT, CDR2 FQNNGV. As DNA, the CDR3 is TGTGCCAGCAGCTTAGGGGACAGGGGCCATTCACCCCTCCACTTT. Translating gives CASSLGDRGHSPLHF.

The V and J genes are TRBV7-2 and TRBJ2-1, with a possible D match to TRBD1 (5 bases). Germline CDR1 reads SGHTA; CDR2 reads FQGNSA. Deletions cut 3 bases from V and 15 bases from J, with 15 bases between. The CDR3 spans 12 residues. CDR3 protein: CASSFSRQTRFF. The CDR3 bases are TGTGCCAGCAGCTTCTCCAGACAGACTCGGTTCTTC.

V is TRBV7-8 and J is TRBJ1-1; the match to TRBD1 covers 11 bases. Germline CDR1 reads SGHVS; CDR2 reads FQNEAQ. The CDR3 contains 13 residues. V dropped 4 bases and J dropped 7; count of bases not matched to a gene: 2. In DNA form, the CDR3 reads TGTGCCAGCAGCTGGGACAGGGGGGTTGAAGCTTTCTTT. It codes for CASSWDRGVEAFF.

The V and J genes are TRBV25-1 and TRBJ1-5; weak D call: TRBD1 (5 bases). This CDR3 has 13 residues. CDR1 is MGHDK, CDR2 SYGVNS, per germline. The V gene lost 4 bases and the J gene lost 4 bases, with 8 bases spanning the gap. The CDR3 DNA is TGTGCCAGCAGTGTGGGGGGGAATCAGCCCCAGCATTTT. It translates to CASSVGGNQPQHF. Full variable domain (rest looked up from reference TRBV25-1 and TRBJ1-5): EADIYQTPRYLVIGTGKKITLECSQTMGHDKMYWYQQDPGMELHLIHYSYGVNSTEKGDLSSESTVSRIRTEHFPLTLESARPSHTSQYLCASSVGGNQPQHFGDGTRLSIL.